This T cell receptor beta chain was obtained from a study of vaccination and CD4 T cells after COVID-19. Study context: The authors used overlapping spike peptides from SARS-CoV-2, HCoV-NL63, HCoV-OC43 and HCoV-229E to stimulate cells.

As to treatment: approximately 9-day PBMC culture with coronavirus spike peptide pools or control peptides (ViraFEST assay). The germline CDR1 and CDR2 sequences are MNHEY and SVGAGI. V lost 2 bases and J lost 4, with 14 bases in between. CDR3 length: 15 amino acids. This clonotype has only a few counts. Its antigen is unknown. With the Oncomine TCR Beta short-read assay, DNA from cultured CD4+ T cells was sequenced. TCRdb re-called the PCR reads through MiXCR, storing one row per CDR3 protein. The sample has about 20,000 distinct CDR3 sequences; 52% are singletons. The sample taken for sequencing was CD4+ T cells from blood, cultured in vitro. The TCR originated in a human donor who had recovered from COVID-19. The rearrangement joins TRBV6-5 to TRBJ1-2; maybe TRBD1 (5 bases). CDR3 coding DNA: TGTGCCAGCAGTTACCAACTAGACAGTCCCTATGGCTACACCTTC. Amino acid sequence: CASSYQLDSPYGYTF.